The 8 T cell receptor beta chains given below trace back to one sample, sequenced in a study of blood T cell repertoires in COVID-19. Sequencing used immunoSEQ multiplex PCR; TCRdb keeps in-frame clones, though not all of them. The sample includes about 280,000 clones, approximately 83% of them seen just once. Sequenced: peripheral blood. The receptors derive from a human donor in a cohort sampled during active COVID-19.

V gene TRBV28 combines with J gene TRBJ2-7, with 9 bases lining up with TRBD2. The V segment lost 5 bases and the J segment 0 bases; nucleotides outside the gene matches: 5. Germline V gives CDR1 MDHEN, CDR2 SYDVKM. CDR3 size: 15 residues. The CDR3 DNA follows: TGTGCCAGCAGTCTAGCGGGACAGAGCTCCTACGAGCAGTACTTC. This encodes CASSLAGQSSYEQYF.

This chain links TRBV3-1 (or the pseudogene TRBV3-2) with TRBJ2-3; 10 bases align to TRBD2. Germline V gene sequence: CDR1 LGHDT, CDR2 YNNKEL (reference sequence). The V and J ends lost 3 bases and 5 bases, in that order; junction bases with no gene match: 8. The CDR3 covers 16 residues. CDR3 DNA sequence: TGTGCCAGCAGCCAGGCTAGCGGGAGAGGGGGAGATACGCAGTATTTT. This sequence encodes CASSQASGRGGDTQYF.

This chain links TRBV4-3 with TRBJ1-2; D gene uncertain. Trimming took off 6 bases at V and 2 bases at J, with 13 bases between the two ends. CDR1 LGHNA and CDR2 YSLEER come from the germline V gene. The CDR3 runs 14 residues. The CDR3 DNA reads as TGCGCCAGCAGTCGGGAGCAGACAAACTATGGCTACACCTTC. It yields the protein CASSREQTNYGYTF.

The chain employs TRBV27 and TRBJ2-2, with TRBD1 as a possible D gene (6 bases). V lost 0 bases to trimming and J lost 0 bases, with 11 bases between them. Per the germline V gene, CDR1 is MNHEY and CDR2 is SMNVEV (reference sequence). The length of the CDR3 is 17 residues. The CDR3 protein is CASSLSGGLANTGELFF. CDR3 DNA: TGTGCCAGCAGTTTATCTGGGGGCCTCGCGAACACCGGGGAGCTGTTTTTT.

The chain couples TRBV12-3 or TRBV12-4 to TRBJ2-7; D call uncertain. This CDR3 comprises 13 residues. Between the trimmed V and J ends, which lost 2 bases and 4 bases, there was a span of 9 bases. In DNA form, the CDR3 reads TGTGCCAGCAGTTTAACTATACCTTACGAGCAGTACTTC. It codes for CASSLTIPYEQYF.

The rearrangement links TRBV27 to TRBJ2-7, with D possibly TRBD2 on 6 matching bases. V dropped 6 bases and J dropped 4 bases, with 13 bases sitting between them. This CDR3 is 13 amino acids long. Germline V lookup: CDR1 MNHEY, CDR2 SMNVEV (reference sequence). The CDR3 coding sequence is TGTGCCAGCAGGCCCACTAGCAGATACGAGCAGTACTTC. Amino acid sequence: CASRPTSRYEQYF.

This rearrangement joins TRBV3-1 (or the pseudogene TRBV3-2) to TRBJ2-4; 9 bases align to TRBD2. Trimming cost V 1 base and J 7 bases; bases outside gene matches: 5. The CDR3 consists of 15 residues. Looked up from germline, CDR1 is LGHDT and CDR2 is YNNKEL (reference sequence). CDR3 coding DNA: TGTGCCAGCAGCCAAGGGGGGACTAGCCCCAACATTCAGTACTTC. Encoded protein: CASSQGGTSPNIQYF.

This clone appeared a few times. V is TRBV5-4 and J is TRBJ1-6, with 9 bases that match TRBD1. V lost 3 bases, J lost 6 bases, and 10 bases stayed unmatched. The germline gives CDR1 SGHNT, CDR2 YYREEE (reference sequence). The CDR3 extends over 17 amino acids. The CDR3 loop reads CASSSKRGQGGNSPLHF. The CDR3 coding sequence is TGTGCCAGCAGCTCGAAAAGGGGACAGGGCGGTAATTCACCCCTCCACTTT.